The T cell receptor beta chain under discussion was sequenced for a study of T cell responses to AZD1222 COVID-19 vaccine. The CDR3 is 17 residues long. Germline V gene sequence: CDR1 SGHTA, CDR2 FQGNSA. Trimming removed 2 bases from V and 2 bases from J; junction bases left unmatched: 12. The repertoire was sequenced with immunoSEQ multiplex PCR; TCRdb's copy has only in-frame clones and lacks some. Of around 200,000 clones in the sample, 90% to 95% are singletons; the top ten hold 1.5% to 2%. The receptor's source is an adult who received the AZD1222 COVID-19 vaccine. The chain employs TRBV7-2 and TRBJ2-7; TRBD2 matches at 7 bases. The sequences come from peripheral blood, collected 28 days after the second AZD1222 dose. CDR3 sequence (DNA): TGTGCCAGCAGCTTATGGGGGGGTCAGAGCCTTCCCTACGAGCAGTACTTC. Its protein is CASSLWGGQSLPYEQYF. The whole variable domain, filled in from reference TRBV7-2 and TRBJ2-7, reads GAGVSQSPSNKVTEKGKDVELRCDPISGHTALYWYRQSLGQGLEFLIYFQGNSAPDKSGLPSDRFSAERTGGSVSTLTIQRTQQEDSAVYLCASSLWGGQSLPYEQYFGPGTRLTVT.